One and the same sample provided the 24 T cell receptor beta chains below, sequenced in a study of brain T cells in children with intractable seizures. The data were produced by immunoSEQ multiplex PCR, yet TCRdb's version contains in-frame clones alone and is incomplete. The sample contains about 76,000 clones, approximately 94% of which appear only once. This material consisted of peripheral blood, taken at surgery. Receptors were obtained from a boy in the first two years of life with tuberous sclerosis and intractable seizures.

J is TRBJ2-4 and V is TRBV6-5; D perhaps matches TRBD2 (6 bases). V was shortened by 6 bases and J by 9 bases, with 21 bases between the two germline ends. This CDR3 has 15 residues. Germline V lookup: CDR1 MNHEY, CDR2 SVGAGI. The CDR3 reads CASRALSGVGGIQYF. As DNA, the CDR3 is TGTGCCAGCAGGGCCCTCTCGGGGGTCGGCGGCATTCAGTACTTC.

This chain uses TRBV28 with TRBJ2-3, with TRBD2 matching 8 bases. With 6 bases clipped from V and 8 bases from J, the junction kept 10 bases outside the gene matches. Per the germline V gene, CDR1 is MDHEN and CDR2 is SYDVKM. The CDR3 has 14 amino acids. CDR3: CASSPPSGLGTQYF. CDR3 nucleotides: TGTGCCAGCAGCCCGCCTAGCGGGCTAGGTACGCAGTATTTT.

The J gene is TRBJ2-3, the V gene TRBV6-2 or TRBV6-3; no reliable D call. Trimming removed 0 bases at V and 2 bases at J, with 27 bases between. Germline-derived CDR1 and CDR2 are MNHEY and SVGEGT. The CDR3 sequence is 21 residues long. CDR3 in amino acids: CASSYSPAVYYNTEDTDTQYF. In nucleotides, the CDR3 is TGTGCCAGCAGTTACTCTCCAGCAGTCTACTACAATACAGAAGACACAGATACGCAGTATTTT.

The V and J genes are TRBV9 and TRBJ1-1; D remains ambiguous. This CDR3 region has 14 residues. Germline assignment: CDR1 SGDLS and CDR2 YYNGEE. Trimming took 0 bases from V and 0 from J, leaving 6 bases between them. CDR3 nucleotides: TGTGCCAGCAGCGTAGTATCCGTGAACACTGAAGCTTTCTTT. Its protein product is CASSVVSVNTEAFF. The variable domain in full, completed from reference TRBV9 and TRBJ1-1, reads DSGVTQTPKHLITATGQRVTLRCSPRSGDLSVYWYQQSLDQGLQFLIQYYNGEERAKGNILERFSAQQFPDLHSELNLSSLELGDSALYFCASSVVSVNTEAFFGQGTRLTVV.

The V gene is TRBV28, the J gene TRBJ1-4; tentatively, D is TRBD1 (5 bases). The germline V and J ends were trimmed by 6 bases and 2 bases, with 13 bases remaining between them. CDR3 length equals 15 residues. Germline V gene data show CDR1 as MDHEN and CDR2 as SYDVKM. CDR3 loop: CASSPGDATNEKLFF. The CDR3 DNA reads TGTGCCAGCAGCCCTGGGGACGCCACTAATGAAAAACTGTTTTTT.

DNA for the CDR3: TGTGCCAGCCGAAGAGGGGACTCCCGCTACGAGCAGTACTTC. Protein: CASRRGDSRYEQYF. This sequence joins TRBV11-2 and TRBJ2-7, with a possible D match to TRBD2 (6 bases). V was pared by 8 bases and J by 3 bases, with 17 bases between. The CDR3 is made up of 14 amino acids. Germline lookup yields CDR1 SGHAT and CDR2 FQNNGV.

This sequence joins TRBV12-3 or TRBV12-4 and TRBJ2-1; the D is unclear. V dropped 6 bases and J dropped 7 bases, with 10 bases sitting between them. The CDR3 consists of 12 residues. CDR3 DNA sequence: TGTGCCAGCAGCAAGATATTTAATGAGCAGTTCTTC. As protein: CASSKIFNEQFF.

V gene TRBV19 combines with J gene TRBJ1-1, with D possibly TRBD1 on 6 matching bases. Germline values: CDR1 LNHDA, CDR2 SQIVND (reference sequence). The V end lost 3 bases, the J end lost 2 bases, and 19 bases lay between the germline ends. The CDR3 consists of 17 residues. CDR3 sequence (DNA): TGTGCCAGTAGTATGAGATGGTCGGAGGGGGAAAACACTGAAGCTTTCTTT. Translating it yields CASSMRWSEGENTEAFF.

The chain carries TRBV13 and TRBJ2-3; TRBD1 or TRBD2 may be the D gene (5 bases each). Germline CDR1 reads PRHDT; CDR2 reads FYEKMQ (reference sequence). The CDR3 runs 14 residues. With 4 bases removed from V and 2 bases from J, the gap between germline ends came to 10 bases. CDR3 region: CASSSGPFTDTQYF. DNA of the CDR3: TGTGCCAGCAGCTCGGGACCGTTCACAGATACGCAGTATTTT.

CDR3 residues: CASSQDSSSGSRGIQYF. DNA for the CDR3: TGTGCCAGCAGCCAAGATTCGTCTAGCGGGAGTAGGGGCATTCAGTACTTC. The chain recombines TRBV14 with TRBJ2-4; 10 bases agree with TRBD2. Germline V gives CDR1 SGHDN, CDR2 FVKESK. J was trimmed by 9 bases and V by 0 bases; bases with no gene match: 11. The CDR3 runs 17 residues.

This clone was observed a single time. This chain connects TRBV4-1 to TRBJ2-5; D might be TRBD1 (5 bases). CDR1 and CDR2 (germline): MGHRA, YSYEKL. The CDR3 is made up of 15 amino acids. Between the trimmed V and J ends, which lost 1 base and 1 base, there was a span of 10 bases. The CDR3 DNA reads TGCGCCAGCAGCCAAGGCAGGGCCAGCCAAGAGACCCAGTACTTC. This translates into CASSQGRASQETQYF.

V is TRBV10-2 and J is TRBJ2-1; D may match TRBD1 or TRBD2 (5 bases each). The CDR3 has 13 amino acids. The germline CDR1 and CDR2 sequences are WSHSY and SAAADI. The germline V and J ends were trimmed by 6 bases and 4 bases, with 10 bases remaining between them. The CDR3 DNA follows: TGCGCCAGCAGGGCCGGGACGTACAATGAGCAGTTCTTC. Translated, it gives CASRAGTYNEQFF.

The chain is built from TRBV6-5 and TRBJ1-1, with D unresolved. Between the trimmed V and J ends, which lost 8 bases and 2 bases, there was a span of 9 bases. CDR3 length: 12 residues. The germline V gene encodes CDR1 MNHEY and CDR2 SVGAGI. This CDR3 is CASGWVNTEAFF. The CDR3 DNA is TGTGCCAGCGGCTGGGTTAACACTGAAGCTTTCTTT.

The chain employs TRBV5-6 and TRBJ2-1; 9 bases fit TRBD1. The germline gives CDR1 SGHDT, CDR2 YYEEEE. The CDR3 runs 17 residues. V dropped 4 bases and J dropped 0; count of bases not matched to a gene: 8. CDR3 residues: CASSLWTGESSYNEQFF. CDR3 nucleotide sequence: TGTGCCAGCAGCCTGTGGACAGGGGAGAGCTCCTACAATGAGCAGTTCTTC.

V gene TRBV7-3 combines with J gene TRBJ1-1; D ambiguous. V was clipped by 1 base and J by 8 bases, with 11 bases between them. CDR3 size: 13 residues. Germline V gene data show CDR1 as SGHTA and CDR2 as FQGTGA. CDR3 amino acids: CASSLNSEAEAFF. The CDR3 nucleotides are TGTGCCAGCAGCTTAAATTCTGAGGCCGAAGCTTTCTTT.

This clone appeared a single time. The gene calls are TRBV2 and TRBJ1-2; possibly TRBD1 for D (5 bases). The CDR3 contains 15 residues. V lost 4 bases, J lost 2 bases, and 14 bases lay in between. Germline CDR1 and CDR2: SNHLY and FYNNEI. CDR3 loop: CASSVGRGNNYGYTF. In nucleotides, the CDR3 is TGTGCCAGCAGTGTGGGAAGGGGAAACAACTATGGCTACACCTTC. Full variable domain (missing parts from reference TRBV2 and TRBJ1-2): EPEVTQTPSHQVTQMGQEVILRCVPISNHLYFYWYRQILGQKVEFLVSFYNNEISEKSEIFDDQFSVERPDGSNFTLKIRSTKLEDSAMYFCASSVGRGNNYGYTFGSGTRLTVV.

The DNA for the CDR3 is TGTGCCAGCAGCTTCAGGGAGACCGGGAACACTGAAGCTTTCTTT. This codes for CASSFRETGNTEAFF. The chain couples TRBV11-3 to TRBJ1-1; tentative D call: TRBD1 (5 bases). Germline V CDR1 and CDR2: SGHNT, YENEEA. The CDR3 totals 15 residues. Trimming left V 3 bases short and J 1 base short, with 12 bases between.

The V and J genes are TRBV9 and TRBJ2-1; 8 nucleotides line up with TRBD2. V was clipped by 4 bases and J by 7 bases; unmatched bases: 10. Germline V gives CDR1 SGDLS, CDR2 YYNGEE. The CDR3 has 15 amino acids. The CDR3 here is CASSPGGDWGNEQFF. CDR3 sequence (DNA): TGTGCCAGCAGCCCGGGGGGGGACTGGGGTAATGAGCAGTTCTTC. Full variable domain (outside the CDR3, taken from reference TRBV9 and TRBJ2-1): DSGVTQTPKHLITATGQRVTLRCSPRSGDLSVYWYQQSLDQGLQFLIQYYNGEERAKGNILERFSAQQFPDLHSELNLSSLELGDSALYFCASSPGGDWGNEQFFGPGTRLTVL.

The rearrangement uses TRBV12-3 or TRBV12-4 and TRBJ2-1; D is undetermined. This CDR3 has 11 residues. V gave up 5 bases and J gave up 9 bases, with 8 bases separating them. CDR3 DNA: TGTGCCAGCAGTGGGGAAGGTGAGCAGTTCTTC. Translating it yields CASSGEGEQFF.

V and J are TRBV7-9 and TRBJ2-7; no firm D call. Trimming shortened V by 5 bases and J by 2 bases, and 10 bases separated the two germline ends. Germline V CDR1 and CDR2: SEHNR, FQNEAQ (reference sequence). The CDR3 has 13 amino acids. The CDR3, as DNA: TGTGCCAGCAGCAGCCGGGCCCCCTACGAGCAGTACTTC. Protein sequence: CASSSRAPYEQYF. Full variable domain (missing parts from reference TRBV7-9 and TRBJ2-7): DTGVSQNPRHKITKRGQNVTFRCDPISEHNRLYWYRQTLGQGPEFLTYFQNEAQLEKSRLLSDRFSAERPKGSFSTLEIQRTEQGDSAMYLCASSSRAPYEQYFGPGTRLTVT.

V gene TRBV27 combines with J gene TRBJ2-7, with 8 bases lining up with TRBD2. CDR1 is MNHEY and CDR2 is SMNVEV in the germline V gene (reference sequence). The CDR3 is 15 amino acids. Germline trimming cut 1 base from V and 3 bases from J; bases unmatched to any gene: 5. CDR3 loop: CASSLFPRGGYEQYF. The CDR3 DNA sequence: TGTGCCAGCAGTTTATTCCCTCGGGGGGGCTACGAGCAGTACTTC.

This chain connects TRBV14 to TRBJ2-1; the D is unclear. The V end lost 2 bases, the J end lost 4 bases, and 0 bases lay between the germline ends. The CDR3 has 11 residues. The V gene's germline CDR1 is SGHDN and CDR2 FVKESK. In DNA, the CDR3 is TGTGCCAGCAGCCAATACAATGAGCAGTTCTTC. Its translation: CASSQYNEQFF.

The chain uses TRBV5-4 and TRBJ2-1, with 7 nucleotides matching TRBD2. CDR3 length: 14 amino acids. After removal of 2 bases from V and 4 bases from J, the junction contained 3 bases not matched to a gene. Germline V lookup: CDR1 SGHNT, CDR2 YYREEE (reference sequence). The CDR3 bases are TGTGCCAGCAGCTTCCGGGAGGAATACAATGAGCAGTTCTTC. Translation: CASSFREEYNEQFF.

The V gene is TRBV6-6, the J gene TRBJ1-2; perhaps TRBD1 as D (5 bases). The CDR3 consists of 14 residues. V shed 2 bases and J shed 9 bases, with 16 bases lying between them. Germline V gives CDR1 MNHNY, CDR2 SVGAGI (reference sequence). The CDR3 nucleotides read TGTGCCAGCAGTTACGGGGCCGCGGGAGCGAGCTACACCTTC. Amino acids: CASSYGAAGASYTF.